This TCR beta chain was identified during a study of blood T cell repertoires in COVID-19. Germline CDR1 and CDR2: WNHNN and SYGVQD (reference sequence). V was clipped by 5 bases and J by 4 bases; unmatched bases: 5. This CDR3 is built from 14 residues. Method: immunoSEQ multiplex PCR; TCRdb's copy keeps in-frame clones and lacks some. The profile covers about 210,000 clones, with approximately 90% appearing a single time and approximately 1.2% taken by the ten largest. This TCR was recovered from a man aged 25 to 45 with acute or convalescent COVID-19. Sample: peripheral blood. The chain links TRBV10-1 to TRBJ2-3; 8 bases are a match to TRBD2. The DNA of the CDR3 is TGCGCCAGCAGTCCAAGCGGGGGAGCAGATACGCAGTATTTT. Residues: CASSPSGGADTQYF.